Below, 29 T cell receptor beta chains from the same sample are listed, as sequenced in a study of T cell repertoires in cytomegalovirus infection. TCRdb reanalysed the reads using MiXCR and keeps one entry per CDR3 protein. This table holds around 280,000 distinct CDR3 sequences, 9.6% found once. The sample comprised PBMCs. These receptors all come from a human donor in good health (CMV status not recorded). Some clones in this sample may be carry-over from other donors' samples.

The chain is built from TRBV5-5 and TRBJ2-2, with a possible D match to TRBD2 (7 bases). CDR1 and CDR2 (germline): SGHKS, YYEKEE (reference sequence). V shed 4 bases and J shed 7 bases, with 23 bases lying between them. CDR3 length equals 17 residues. The CDR3 region is CASSQNRGGANGGELFF. The CDR3 region has the DNA TGTGCCAGCAGCCAAAATAGGGGGGGGGCCAACGGCGGGGAGCTGTTTTTT.

At least ten counts were recorded for this clonotype. This chain links TRBV12-3 or TRBV12-4 with TRBJ1-5; no clear D gene. The CDR3 length is 14 residues. V gave up 0 bases and J gave up 3 bases, with 6 bases separating them. CDR3 bases: TGTGCCAGCAGTTTAGCTTTCACCAATCAGCCCCAGCATTTT. Translating gives CASSLAFTNQPQHF.

This clonotype has ten or more counts. J is TRBJ2-1 and V is TRBV7-2; D may be TRBD1 or TRBD2 (6 bases each). This CDR3 spans 14 amino acids. The germline CDR1 and CDR2 sequences are SGHTA and FQGNSA. V was clipped by 3 bases and J by 7 bases, with 13 bases between them. Here the CDR3 DNA reads TGTGCCAGCAGCTTCCGGGGGCAGGCGAATGAGCAGTTCTTC. Its protein product is CASSFRGQANEQFF. Together with reference TRBV7-2 and TRBJ2-1, the CDR3 gives the full variable domain: GAGVSQSPSNKVTEKGKDVELRCDPISGHTALYWYRQSLGQGLEFLIYFQGNSAPDKSGLPSDRFSAERTGGSVSTLTIQRTQQEDSAVYLCASSFRGQANEQFFGPGTRLTVL.

This clonotype has ten or more counts. The J gene is TRBJ2-1, the V gene TRBV5-6, with D unclear. The V end was cut by 5 bases, the J end by 7 bases, with 10 bases between. This CDR3 contains 12 residues. The germline V gene encodes CDR1 SGHDT and CDR2 YYEEEE. In nucleotides, the CDR3 is TGTGCCAGCAGTGTAACGGGTAATGAGCAGTTCTTC. It is translated as CASSVTGNEQFF.

This clonotype was seen a few times. V usage is TRBV19 and J usage is TRBJ2-1, with D hard to call. CDR3 length: 15 amino acids. Trimming took off 6 bases at V and 0 bases at J, with 12 bases between the two ends. Germline CDR1 reads LNHDA; CDR2 reads SQIVND (reference sequence). For the CDR3, the DNA is TGTGCCAGTAGACACGGAGAGAGCTCCTACAATGAGCAGTTCTTC. This gives the protein CASRHGESSYNEQFF.

About this clonotype itself: With a much larger clone just one base away, this may be a read error. CDR3 amino acids: CTSSLGASGAYEQYF. CDR3 nucleotides: TGTACCAGCAGTTTGGGCGCTAGCGGGGCCTACGAGCAGTACTTC. The J gene is TRBJ2-7, the V gene TRBV28; 9 bases line up with TRBD2. The CDR3 is 15 amino acids. CDR1 and CDR2 from the germline V gene are MDHEN and SYDVKM.

This clonotype has ten or more counts. This sequence joins TRBV20-1 and TRBJ2-1; D uncertain. Between the trimmed V and J ends, which lost 3 bases and 0 bases, there was a span of 15 bases. CDR3 length: 16 amino acids. Looked up from germline, CDR1 is DFQATT and CDR2 is SNEGSKA (reference sequence). This CDR3 reads CSARDGLKSSYNEQFF. CDR3 DNA sequence: TGCAGTGCTAGGGACGGATTAAAGAGCTCCTACAATGAGCAGTTCTTC.

This clonotype was counted ten times or more. The genes are TRBV20-1 and TRBJ1-5; perhaps TRBD1 as D (5 bases). CDR3 size: 17 residues. Germline CDR1 DFQATT, CDR2 SNEGSKA (reference sequence). V was trimmed by 0 bases and J by 5 bases, leaving 20 bases between them. This CDR3 reads CSARDQFYRDGYQPQHF. The CDR3 coding sequence is TGCAGTGCTAGAGATCAGTTCTACCGGGACGGATATCAGCCCCAGCATTTT.

The chain is built from TRBV6-6 and TRBJ2-2; D is perhaps TRBD2 (6 bases). The germline V gene has CDR1 MNHNY and CDR2 SVGAGI (reference sequence). CDR3 length equals 15 residues. V lost 5 bases and J 2 bases, leaving 12 bases between the germline ends. CDR3 sequence reads: CASSPRGSNTGELFF. CDR3 nucleotides: TGTGCCAGCAGTCCCCGGGGGAGCAACACCGGGGAGCTGTTTTTT.

Turning to this clonotype: Being one base from a much bigger clone, this may be a read error. This chain joins TRBV6-4 and TRBJ2-3; TRBD2 matches 12 bases. CDR3 length equals 16 residues. The germline CDR1 and CDR2 sequences are MRHNA and SNTAGT. The CDR3 nucleotides read TGTGCCAGCAGTGACGCGGCTAGCGGGGGGGCAGATACGGAGTATTTT. Encoded protein: CASSDAASGGADTEYF.

This clonotype was detected ten times or more. The chain joins TRBV19 to TRBJ2-6; D unresolved. The V and J ends lost 6 bases and 2 bases respectively, with 11 bases between them. Per the germline V gene, CDR1 is LNHDA and CDR2 is SQIVND (reference sequence). The CDR3 totals 15 residues. The CDR3 spells CASSKQLPGANVLTF. CDR3 nucleotide sequence: TGTGCCAGTAGCAAACAGCTCCCTGGGGCCAACGTCCTGACTTTC.

The chain is built from TRBV7-2 and TRBJ1-5; 8 bases are a match to TRBD1. The germline CDR1 and CDR2 sequences are SGHTA and FQGNSA. The CDR3 spans 15 residues. V shed 4 bases, J shed 5 bases, and the junction held 7 bases outside the gene matches. CDR3 sequence: CASSSGQGWHQPQHF. In nucleotides, the CDR3 is TGTGCCAGCAGCTCTGGACAGGGATGGCATCAGCCCCAGCATTTT.

The chain combines TRBV2 with TRBJ2-2; D possibly corresponds to TRBD2 (6 bases). V was cut by 6 bases and J by 4 bases, with 15 bases left in between. Germline V gene data show CDR1 as SNHLY and CDR2 as FYNNEI. The CDR3 sequence is 15 residues long. CDR3 DNA: TGTGCCAGCAGGGAGGAGTTCGGGGGCACCGGGGAGCTGTTTTTT. This codes for CASREEFGGTGELFF.

This clonotype turned up a few times. The V gene is TRBV7-9, the J gene TRBJ2-3; D possibly corresponds to TRBD1 (5 bases). CDR1 and CDR2 (germline): SEHNR, FQNEAQ (reference sequence). Trimming removed 1 base from V and 5 bases from J, with 13 bases in between. The CDR3 sequence is 15 residues long. CDR3 DNA: TGTGCCAGCAGCTTAGGCAGGGTCCATGGAGATACGCAGTATTTT. This sequence encodes CASSLGRVHGDTQYF.

This clonotype came up many times. The rearrangement uses TRBV6-8 and TRBJ2-5; D is ambiguous. The germline V gene has CDR1 MNHGY and CDR2 SAAAGT. The V gene lost 5 bases and the J gene lost 6 bases, with 7 bases spanning the gap. The CDR3 spans 11 residues. The CDR3 reads CASSHDQTQYF. The CDR3, as DNA: TGTGCCAGCAGTCATGACCAGACCCAGTACTTC.

This clonotype was observed at least ten times. This chain connects TRBV7-2 to TRBJ2-3; 7 bases align to TRBD2. Germline-derived CDR1 and CDR2 are SGHTA and FQGNSA. V was clipped by 5 bases and J by 2 bases; unmatched bases: 10. This CDR3 region has 16 residues. DNA of the CDR3: TGTGCCAGCAGCCGGATCCCGGGGGGATACACAGATACGCAGTATTTT. Protein: CASSRIPGGYTDTQYF.

This clonotype appeared many times. This rearrangement joins TRBV23-1 to TRBJ2-7, with 8 nucleotides matching TRBD1. TRBV23-1 has ORF status, its function being uncertain. The V gene end was trimmed by 0 bases and the J gene end by 0 bases; junction bases not matched to a gene: 4. The CDR3 is 16 amino acids. CDR3 in DNA: TGCGCCAGCAGTCAATCACCGGGACAGGTCTCCTACGAGCAGTACTTC. Residues: CASSQSPGQVSYEQYF.

The V gene is TRBV5-6, the J gene TRBJ2-6; no reliable D call. V lost 1 base to trimming and J lost 3 bases, with 17 bases between them. Germline loops: CDR1 SGHDT, CDR2 YYEEEE. There are 18 residues in the CDR3. This CDR3 reads CASSLIQKGHDGANVLTF. The CDR3 bases are TGTGCCAGCAGCTTGATTCAGAAGGGTCACGATGGGGCCAACGTCCTGACTTTC.

This clonotype turned up a few times. This sequence joins TRBV28 and TRBJ1-2; D unclear. V lost 1 base to trimming and J lost 0 bases, with 6 bases between them. CDR3 length equals 14 residues. CDR1 is MDHEN and CDR2 is SYDVKM in the germline V gene. The CDR3 here is CASSLSWTNYGYTF. The CDR3 nucleotides read TGTGCCAGCAGTTTATCCTGGACTAACTATGGCTACACCTTC.

This clonotype was observed many times. The chain uses TRBV7-2 and TRBJ1-6; D possibly corresponds to TRBD1 (6 bases). The ends were cut back, 1 base at V and 1 base at J, with 8 bases in the middle. Germline lookup yields CDR1 SGHTA and CDR2 FQGNSA. The CDR3 sequence is 16 residues long. CDR3: CASSLERGSYNSPLHF. The DNA of the CDR3 is TGTGCCAGCAGCTTAGAGAGGGGGTCCTATAATTCACCCCTCCACTTT.

This clonotype showed up many times. Here the CDR3 DNA reads TGTGCCAGCAGAGCCGGGACAGGGGTTAATCAGCCCCAGCATTTT. Translation: CASRAGTGVNQPQHF. The V call is TRBV2, the J call TRBJ1-5; TRBD1 matches at 10 bases. Germline V gives CDR1 SNHLY, CDR2 FYNNEI. The CDR3 is made up of 15 amino acids. With 6 bases clipped from V and 4 bases from J, the junction kept 6 bases outside the gene matches.

This clonotype was detected ten times or more. The genes are TRBV20-1 and TRBJ1-2; 7 positions agree with TRBD1. This CDR3 is built from 15 residues. J lost 2 bases, V lost 3 bases, and 9 bases had no gene match. CDR1 is DFQATT, CDR2 SNEGSKA, per germline (reference sequence). CDR3 amino acids: CSASPRGGGNYGYTF. DNA of the CDR3: TGCAGTGCTAGTCCTCGTGGAGGGGGCAACTATGGCTACACCTTC.

Many counts were recorded for this clonotype. J is TRBJ2-5 and V is TRBV7-9; no definite D call. Germline CDR1 SEHNR, CDR2 FQNEAQ (reference sequence). V was clipped by 1 base and J by 5 bases, with 5 bases between them. CDR3 length: 12 residues. The chain's CDR3 is CASSLGPETQYF. CDR3 nucleotide sequence: TGTGCCAGCAGCTTAGGGCCGGAGACCCAGTACTTC.

In its sample, this clonotype was seen many times. CDR3 loop: CSARDSLAGGSSYNEQFF. The CDR3 DNA is TGCAGTGCTAGAGATAGTCTAGCGGGGGGGAGCTCCTACAATGAGCAGTTCTTC. This chain joins TRBV20-1 and TRBJ2-1, with 12 bases matching TRBD2. The CDR3 loop spans 18 amino acids. Germline-derived CDR1 and CDR2 are DFQATT and SNEGSKA (reference sequence). Unmatched junction bases numbered 6, after V lost 0 bases and J lost 0 bases.

This clonotype was observed at least ten times. This chain links TRBV29-1 with TRBJ2-7; TRBD1 is a possible D gene (6 bases). Trimming took off 6 bases at V and 3 bases at J, with 9 bases between the two ends. The CDR3 sequence is 11 residues long. Germline CDR1 is SQVTM and CDR2 is ANQGSEA. CDR3 sequence (DNA): TGCAGCGTCCCGGACAGCTACGAGCAGTACGTC. This translates into CSVPDSYEQYV.

This clonotype was counted a few times. The chain combines TRBV11-1 with TRBJ2-1, with TRBD2 as a possible D gene (5 bases). Between the trimmed V and J ends, which lost 2 bases and 6 bases, there was a span of 11 bases. CDR3 length: 14 residues. CDR1 is SGHAT and CDR2 is FQDESV in the germline V gene (reference sequence). In nucleotides, the CDR3 is TGTGCCAGCAGCTTACAGGACTTCTCCAATGAGCAGTTCTTC. Amino acid sequence: CASSLQDFSNEQFF. Full variable domain (rest looked up from reference TRBV11-1 and TRBJ2-1): EAEVAQSPRYKITEKSQAVAFWCDPISGHATLYWYRQILGQGPELLVQFQDESVVDDSQLPKDRFSAERLKGVDSTLKIQPAELGDSAMYLCASSLQDFSNEQFFGPGTRLTVL.

The table lists this clonotype with many counts. The gene calls are TRBV7-9 and TRBJ1-5; D call uncertain. Germline CDR1 is SEHNR and CDR2 is FQNEAQ (reference sequence). This CDR3 is 12 amino acids long. Trimming stripped 5 bases from V and 10 bases from J, with 12 bases between. This CDR3 is CASSIKDVPQHF. The CDR3 DNA follows: TGTGCCAGCAGCATCAAGGATGTTCCCCAGCATTTT.

Only a few counts were recorded for this clonotype. The gene calls are TRBV7-9 and TRBJ2-1; the D gene is possibly TRBD1 (5 bases). Germline CDR1 is SEHNR and CDR2 is FQNEAQ (reference sequence). There are 12 residues in the CDR3. V was trimmed by 5 bases and J by 14 bases, leaving 16 bases between them. The CDR3 DNA reads TGTGCCAGCAGCAGATACAGGCAAGAGAAGTTCTTC. Its translation: CASSRYRQEKFF.

Many counts were recorded for this clonotype. The chain recombines TRBV12-3 or TRBV12-4 with TRBJ1-6; D gene uncertain. This CDR3 is 13 amino acids long. Between the trimmed V and J ends, which lost 6 bases and 7 bases, there was a span of 10 bases. The CDR3 DNA follows: TGTGCCAGCAGGGGCCAGTTCAATTCACCCCTCCACTTT. It is translated as CASRGQFNSPLHF.